This TCR beta chain was captured by sequencing in a study of PD-1 blockade in classical Hodgkin lymphoma. Notes on this clone: What it recognizes is unknown.

Clones were read by immunoSEQ multiplex PCR, and TCRdb kept only the in-frame ones, dropping some. The table includes roughly 92,000 clones, roughly 92% detected once. Every one of the patients relapsed after autologous stem cell transplantation (brentuximab vedotin exposure was variable). Germline V gene lookup returns CDR1 MDHEN and CDR2 SYDVKM. The V end lost 3 bases, the J end lost 0 bases, and 12 bases lay between the germline ends. This CDR3 comprises 15 residues. Findings of the study overall: Lower baseline TCR diversity marked trial partial responders and progressors. Exclusion was the outcome for patients who began nivolumab under 1 year after ASCT. Reports indicated that newly diagnosed patients had lower baseline TCR diversity than healthy donors did. Nothing has yet pinned down what causes the repertoire differences, possibly disease activity or prior therapy.

The sequence derives from a human donor with classical Hodgkin lymphoma. Sequencing used peripheral blood mononuclear cells (PBMCs), obtained at baseline. V gene TRBV28 combines with J gene TRBJ2-7; D is unclear. CDR3 sequence reads: CASSFPQAISYEQYF. As DNA, the CDR3 is TGTGCCAGCAGTTTCCCTCAGGCGATCTCCTACGAGCAGTACTTC.